This T cell receptor beta chain is from a study of control samples from healthy donors and cancer patients. From germline, CDR1 is SGHRS and CDR2 YFSETQ. The V gene end was trimmed by 5 bases and the J gene end by 1 base; junction bases not matched to a gene: 5. The CDR3 length is 16 residues. Method: immunoSEQ multiplex PCR; TCRdb's copy keeps in-frame clones and lacks some. The sample has about 190,000 clones; around 93% are singletons. Sequencing was performed on blood. The chain uses TRBV5-1 and TRBJ2-3; 12 nucleotides agree with TRBD2. This TCR was recovered from a man aged 25-40 years in good health. The chain's CDR3 is CASRMTSGGRTDTQYF. In nucleotides, the CDR3 is TGCGCCAGCAGGATGACTAGCGGGGGCCGCACAGATACGCAGTATTTT.